The 5 T cell receptor beta chains below were found in one sample sequenced in a study of blood T cell repertoires in COVID-19. Method: immunoSEQ multiplex PCR; TCRdb's copy keeps in-frame clones and lacks some. The sample holds about 140,000 clones, about nine tenths seen once. Sequenced input: PBMCs or T cells enriched from blood (not recorded which). Receptor source: a man in his fifties or sixties who had recovered from COVID-19.

The chain recombines TRBV2 with TRBJ1-2; tentatively, D is TRBD1 (6 bases). This CDR3 contains 16 residues. The V and J ends lost 5 bases and 7 bases respectively, with 23 bases between them. Germline CDR1 and CDR2: SNHLY and FYNNEI. In nucleotides, the CDR3 is TGTGCCAGCAGTAGATCGACGGGGACACAACTATTTGGCTACACCTTC. It codes for CASSRSTGTQLFGYTF. Full variable domain (remainder filled in from reference TRBV2 and TRBJ1-2): EPEVTQTPSHQVTQMGQEVILRCVPISNHLYFYWYRQILGQKVEFLVSFYNNEISEKSEIFDDQFSVERPDGSNFTLKIRSTKLEDSAMYFCASSRSTGTQLFGYTFGSGTRLTVV.

The rearrangement uses TRBV9 and TRBJ2-2; 7 bases agree with TRBD2. Unmatched junction bases numbered 4, after V lost 0 bases and J lost 2 bases. This CDR3 has 16 amino acids. Germline V gives CDR1 SGDLS, CDR2 YYNGEE. CDR3 DNA: TGTGCCAGCAGCGTAGTTCCTAGCGGCAACACCGGGGAGCTGTTTTTT. This gives the protein CASSVVPSGNTGELFF.

The chain carries TRBV7-3 and TRBJ2-6, with 8 bases that match TRBD1. The V gene end was trimmed by 4 bases and the J gene end by 3 bases; junction bases not matched to a gene: 5. The germline V gene encodes CDR1 SGHTA and CDR2 FQGTGA. The CDR3 covers 16 residues. This CDR3 is CASSSQGAFGANVLTF. The CDR3 coding sequence is TGTGCCAGCAGCTCCCAGGGGGCCTTTGGGGCCAACGTCCTGACTTTC.

V gene TRBV29-1 combines with J gene TRBJ2-3; D not resolved. The V gene's germline CDR1 is SQVTM and CDR2 ANQGSEA. The CDR3 runs 13 residues. V lost 4 bases and J lost 0, with 8 bases in between. CDR3 sequence: CSVAAGSTDTQYF. For the CDR3, the DNA is TGCAGCGTTGCGGCCGGGAGCACAGATACGCAGTATTTT.

The rearrangement uses TRBV11-2 and TRBJ1-1, with TRBD1 as a possible D gene (5 bases). Trimming removed 5 bases at V and 6 bases at J, with 13 bases between. Germline lookup yields CDR1 SGHAT and CDR2 FQNNGV. This CDR3 contains 13 residues. CDR3 sequence reads: CASSPAPGAEAFF. CDR3 nucleotides: TGTGCCAGCAGCCCCGCACCGGGGGCTGAAGCTTTCTTT.